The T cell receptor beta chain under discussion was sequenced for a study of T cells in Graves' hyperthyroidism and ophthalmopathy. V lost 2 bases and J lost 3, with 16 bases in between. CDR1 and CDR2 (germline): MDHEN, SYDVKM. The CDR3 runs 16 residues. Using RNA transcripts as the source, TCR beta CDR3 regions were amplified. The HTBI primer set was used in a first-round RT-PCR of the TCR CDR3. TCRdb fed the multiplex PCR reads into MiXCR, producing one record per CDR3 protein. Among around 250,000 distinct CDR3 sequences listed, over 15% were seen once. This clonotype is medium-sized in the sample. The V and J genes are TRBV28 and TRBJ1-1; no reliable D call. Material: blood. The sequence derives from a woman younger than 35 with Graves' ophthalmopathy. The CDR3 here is CASSLQSRTSHTEAFF. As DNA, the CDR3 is TGTGCCAGCAGTTTACAGTCTCGCACCTCCCACACTGAAGCTTTCTTT.